This T cell receptor (beta chain) was identified in a study of T cell responses to AZD1222 COVID-19 vaccine. Regarding the study as a whole: CD4 TCRs associated with vaccination spanned spike, dominating at 160-218 and 743-854. Donors in the cohort were predominantly white British and more often female, and clonal diversity was possibly underestimated.

Notes on this clone: Its antigen remains unidentified.

This table comes from immunoSEQ multiplex PCR, and its TCRdb copy is limited to in-frame clones, with some not included. Seen here are hundreds of thousands of clones, more than 85% observed once, and the top ten hold about 1%. This CDR3 region has 15 residues. The V gene's germline CDR1 is MGHDK and CDR2 SYGVNS. Trimming took off 1 base at V and 1 base at J, with 10 bases between the two ends. The rearrangement links TRBV25-1 to TRBJ1-1; no clear D. This TCR was recovered from an adult in good health. Sequenced here: peripheral blood, sampled on day 0 of MenACWY control vaccination. The CDR3 DNA is TGTGCCAGCAGTGAATTGGGCACCAAGAACACTGAAGCTTTCTTT. Translating it yields CASSELGTKNTEAFF.